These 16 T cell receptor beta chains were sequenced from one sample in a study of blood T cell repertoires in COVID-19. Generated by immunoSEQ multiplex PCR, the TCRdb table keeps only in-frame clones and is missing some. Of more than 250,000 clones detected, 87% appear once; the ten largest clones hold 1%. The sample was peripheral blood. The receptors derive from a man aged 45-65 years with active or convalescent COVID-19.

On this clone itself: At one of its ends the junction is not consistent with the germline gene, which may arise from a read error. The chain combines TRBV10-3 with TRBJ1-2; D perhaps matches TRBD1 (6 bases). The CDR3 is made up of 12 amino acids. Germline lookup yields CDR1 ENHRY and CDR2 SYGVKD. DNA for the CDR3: TGTGCCATCAGCGAACCGACAGGACAGATTGGTTTC. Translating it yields CAISEPTGQIGF.

The CDR3 coding sequence is TGTGCCAGCAATCTCGGCGGGGATACGCAGTATTTT. Its protein product is CASNLGGDTQYF. This sequence joins TRBV12-3 or TRBV12-4 and TRBJ2-3, with D perhaps TRBD2 (5 bases). The V and J ends lost 7 bases and 6 bases respectively, with 11 bases between them. The CDR3 totals 12 residues.

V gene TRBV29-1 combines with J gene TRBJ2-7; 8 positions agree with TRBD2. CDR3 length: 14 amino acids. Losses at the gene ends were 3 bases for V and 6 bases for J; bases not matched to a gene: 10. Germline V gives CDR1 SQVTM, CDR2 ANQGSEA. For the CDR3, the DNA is TGCAGCGTTGACATAGCGGGAAAGGGAGCCGAGCAGTACTTC. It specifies CSVDIAGKGAEQYF.

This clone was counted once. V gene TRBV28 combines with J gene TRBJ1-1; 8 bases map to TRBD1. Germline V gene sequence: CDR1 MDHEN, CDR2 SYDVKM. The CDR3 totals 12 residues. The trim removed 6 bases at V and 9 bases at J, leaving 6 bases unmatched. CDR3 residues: CASRSDRVQAFF. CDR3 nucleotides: TGTGCCAGCAGATCGGACAGGGTTCAAGCTTTCTTT.

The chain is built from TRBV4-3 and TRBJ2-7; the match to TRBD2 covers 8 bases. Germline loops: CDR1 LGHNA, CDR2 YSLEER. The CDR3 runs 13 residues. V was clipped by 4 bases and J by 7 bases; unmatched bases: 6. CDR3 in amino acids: CASSLSGGREQYF. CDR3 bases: TGCGCCAGCAGCCTAAGCGGGGGTCGAGAGCAGTACTTC.

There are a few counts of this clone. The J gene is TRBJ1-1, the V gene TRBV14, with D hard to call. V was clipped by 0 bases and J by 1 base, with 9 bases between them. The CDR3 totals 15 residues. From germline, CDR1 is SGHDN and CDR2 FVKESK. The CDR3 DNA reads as TGTGCCAGCAGCCAAGATATTTTCTGGAACACTGAAGCTTTCTTT. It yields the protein CASSQDIFWNTEAFF.

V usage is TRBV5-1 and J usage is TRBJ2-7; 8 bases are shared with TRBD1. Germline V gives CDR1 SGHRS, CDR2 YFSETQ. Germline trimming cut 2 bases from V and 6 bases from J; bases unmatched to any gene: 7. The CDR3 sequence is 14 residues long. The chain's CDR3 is CASSFAGTGSEQYF. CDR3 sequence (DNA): TGCGCCAGCAGCTTCGCCGGGACAGGCTCCGAGCAGTACTTC.

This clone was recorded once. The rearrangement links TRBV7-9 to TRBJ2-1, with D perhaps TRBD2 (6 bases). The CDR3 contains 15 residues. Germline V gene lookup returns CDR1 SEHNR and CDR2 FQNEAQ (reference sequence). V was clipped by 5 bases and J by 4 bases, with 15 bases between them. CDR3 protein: CASSLSGTFYNEQFF. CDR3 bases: TGTGCCAGCAGCCTTAGCGGTACCTTTTACAATGAGCAGTTCTTC. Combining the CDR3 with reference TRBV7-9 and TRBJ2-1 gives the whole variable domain DTGVSQNPRHKITKRGQNVTFRCDPISEHNRLYWYRQTLGQGPEFLTYFQNEAQLEKSRLLSDRFSAERPKGSFSTLEIQRTEQGDSAMYLCASSLSGTFYNEQFFGPGTRLTVL.

This CDR3 is CASSRIAGGSSYEQYF. CDR3 bases: TGTGCCAGCAGCCGGATAGCGGGAGGAAGCTCCTACGAGCAGTACTTC. This chain links TRBV5-4 with TRBJ2-7, with 10 bases fitting TRBD2. This CDR3 is built from 16 residues. V lost 4 bases and J lost 0; bases outside the gene matches: 7. CDR1 is SGHNT and CDR2 is YYREEE in the germline V gene (reference sequence). The entire variable domain, with the rest obtained from reference TRBV5-4 and TRBJ2-7, is as follows: ETGVTQSPTHLIKTRGQQVTLRCSSQSGHNTVSWYQQALGQGPQFIFQYYREEENGRGNFPPRFSGLQFPNYSSELNVNALELDDSALYLCASSRIAGGSSYEQYFGPGTRLTVT.

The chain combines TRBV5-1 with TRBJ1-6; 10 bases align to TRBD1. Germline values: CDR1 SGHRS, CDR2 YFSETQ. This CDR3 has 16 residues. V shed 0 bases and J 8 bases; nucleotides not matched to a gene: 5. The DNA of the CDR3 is TGCGCCAGCAGCTTGGCCGAGGGACAGGGGTATTCACCCCTCCACTTT. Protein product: CASSLAEGQGYSPLHF.

This chain's CDR3 is CASSAGPQGALSNLGYTF. Here the CDR3 DNA reads TGTGCCAGCAGCGCAGGACCACAGGGGGCATTGAGCAATTTGGGCTACACCTTC. The chain is built from TRBV7-2 and TRBJ1-2; 9 positions match TRBD1. V lost 5 bases, J lost 8 bases, and 21 bases stayed unmatched. Germline CDR1 SGHTA, CDR2 FQGNSA. The CDR3 is 18 amino acids.

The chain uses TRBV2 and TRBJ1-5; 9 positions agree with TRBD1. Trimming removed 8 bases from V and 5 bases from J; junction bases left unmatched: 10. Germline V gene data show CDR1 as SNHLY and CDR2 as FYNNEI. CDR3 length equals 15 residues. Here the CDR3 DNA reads TGTGCCAGCGCGAGGGAACAGGGGGCGGATCAGCCCCAGCATTTT. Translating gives CASAREQGADQPQHF.

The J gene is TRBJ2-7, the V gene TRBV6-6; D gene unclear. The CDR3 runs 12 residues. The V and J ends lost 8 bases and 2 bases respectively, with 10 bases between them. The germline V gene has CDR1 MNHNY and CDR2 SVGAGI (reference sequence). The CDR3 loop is CASGPNPYEQYF. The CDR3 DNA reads TGTGCCAGCGGGCCTAACCCCTACGAGCAGTACTTC.

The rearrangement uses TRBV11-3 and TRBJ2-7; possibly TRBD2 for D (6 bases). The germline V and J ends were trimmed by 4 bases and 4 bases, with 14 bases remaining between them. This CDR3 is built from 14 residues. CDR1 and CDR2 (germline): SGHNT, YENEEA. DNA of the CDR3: TGTGCCAGCAGCTCCGGGGGATTAGAGTACGAGCAGTACTTC. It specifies CASSSGGLEYEQYF.

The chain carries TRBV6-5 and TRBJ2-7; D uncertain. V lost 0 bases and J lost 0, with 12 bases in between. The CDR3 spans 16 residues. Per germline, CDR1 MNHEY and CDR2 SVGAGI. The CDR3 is CASSYSGGLSSYEQYF. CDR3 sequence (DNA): TGTGCCAGCAGTTACTCTGGCGGTCTAAGCTCCTACGAGCAGTACTTC.

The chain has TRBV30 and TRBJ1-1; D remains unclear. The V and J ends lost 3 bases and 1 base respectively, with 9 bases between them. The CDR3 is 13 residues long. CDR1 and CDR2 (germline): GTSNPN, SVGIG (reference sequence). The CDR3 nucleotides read TGTGCCTGGAGCAGACAAGAGAACACTGAAGCTTTCTTT. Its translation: CAWSRQENTEAFF.